The 21 T cell receptor beta chains listed next were all sequenced from one sample in a study of blood T cell repertoires in COVID-19. TCRdb's copy holds only in-frame clones and misses some; the assay was immunoSEQ multiplex PCR. The repertoire includes 150,000 to 200,000 clones, approximately 85% of them detected once, and 11% sits in the top ten. The sample comprised peripheral blood. Receptors originate from a man aged 60-69 years with active or convalescent COVID-19.

A few counts support this clone. The gene calls are TRBV10-3 and TRBJ1-1; TRBD1 agrees at 7 bases. Germline CDR1 and CDR2: ENHRY and SYGVKD. Unmatched junction bases numbered 8, after V lost 10 bases and J lost 3 bases. CDR3 length equals 13 residues. The CDR3 loop is CATSITGDTEAFF. The CDR3 DNA follows: TGTGCCACCTCGATCACAGGGGACACTGAAGCTTTCTTT.

V usage is TRBV5-8 and J usage is TRBJ2-1; 9 bases line up with TRBD2. Trimming at V came to 4 bases and at J to 4 bases, leaving 9 bases not matched to a gene. Per germline, CDR1 SGHTS and CDR2 YDEGEE. CDR3 length: 16 residues. The CDR3 DNA is TGTGCCAGCAGCCCTGGGTTAGCGGGAGTTTACAATGAGCAGTTCTTC. Encoded protein: CASSPGLAGVYNEQFF.

DNA of the CDR3: TGTGCCAGTAGCAGGGACAACTCTGGAAACACCATATATTTT. It encodes CASSRDNSGNTIYF. The rearrangement joins TRBV19 to TRBJ1-3, with a weak D call TRBD1 (6 bases). Germline loops: CDR1 LNHDA, CDR2 SQIVND (reference sequence). V lost 6 bases and J 0 bases, leaving 9 bases between the germline ends. This CDR3 contains 14 residues.

This clone was observed a handful of times. CDR3 loop: CASSLRTVGPEAFF. The CDR3 DNA reads TGTGCCAGCAGCCTTAGGACAGTGGGGCCTGAAGCTTTCTTT. The rearrangement joins TRBV13 to TRBJ1-1; D perhaps matches TRBD1 (6 bases). V was pared by 5 bases and J by 6 bases, with 16 bases between. CDR3 length equals 14 residues. Germline-derived CDR1 and CDR2 are PRHDT and FYEKMQ (reference sequence).

This chain connects TRBV9 to TRBJ1-1, with 8 bases lining up with TRBD1. Germline V gives CDR1 SGDLS, CDR2 YYNGEE. Unmatched junction bases numbered 5, after V lost 3 bases and J lost 1 base. The CDR3 spans 15 residues. The CDR3 is CASSARTGWNTEAFF. CDR3 sequence (DNA): TGTGCCAGCAGCGCCAGGACAGGGTGGAACACTGAAGCTTTCTTT.

The chain couples TRBV23-1 to TRBJ1-2; D unresolved. TRBV23-1 is reported as an ORF; its role is uncertain. V lost 2 bases to trimming and J lost 7 bases, with 2 bases between them. The CDR3 consists of 10 residues. The CDR3 reads CASSQRGYTF. The CDR3 region has the DNA TGCGCCAGCAGTCAACGTGGCTACACCTTC.

The rearrangement links TRBV5-1 to TRBJ2-2; D might be TRBD1 (6 bases). Germline V gene lookup returns CDR1 SGHRS and CDR2 YFSETQ. CDR3 length: 15 residues. V dropped 4 bases and J dropped 7 bases, with 17 bases sitting between them. CDR3 nucleotide sequence: TGCGCCAGCAGCCCCACAACAGGGTCCTACGGGGAGCTGTTTTTT. The encoded protein is CASSPTTGSYGELFF.

CDR3 bases: TGCGCCAGCAGCTCTACAGGGGGGGACCGCAATGAGCAGTTCTTC. Amino acids: CASSSTGGDRNEQFF. The chain links TRBV5-1 to TRBJ2-1; TRBD1 is a possible D gene (8 bases). Per the germline V gene, CDR1 is SGHRS and CDR2 is YFSETQ. The germline V and J ends were trimmed by 3 bases and 6 bases, with 16 bases remaining between them. The CDR3 totals 15 residues. Full variable domain (outside the CDR3, taken from reference TRBV5-1 and TRBJ2-1): KAGVTQTPRYLIKTRGQQVTLSCSPISGHRSVSWYQQTPGQGLQFLFEYFSETQRNKGNFPGRFSGRQFSNSRSEMNVSTLELGDSALYLCASSSTGGDRNEQFFGPGTRLTVL.

This chain connects TRBV14 to TRBJ2-3; D remains unclear. In germline, CDR1 is SGHDN, CDR2 FVKESK. Trimming removed 1 base from V and 0 bases from J, with 8 bases in between. This CDR3 comprises 15 residues. CDR3 residues: CASSQGRFSTDTQYF. For the CDR3, the DNA is TGTGCCAGCAGCCAAGGTCGGTTTAGCACAGATACGCAGTATTTT.

The CDR3 region is CSVKIAGIYSDTQYF. In DNA form, the CDR3 reads TGCAGCGTAAAAATAGCGGGAATATATTCAGATACGCAGTATTTT. The genes are TRBV29-1 and TRBJ2-3; 8 bases line up with TRBD2. V shed 6 bases and J 4 bases; nucleotides not matched to a gene: 12. CDR1 and CDR2 (germline): SQVTM, ANQGSEA. This CDR3 has 15 residues.

Details on this clone: Other DNA sequences in the same sample also yield this CDR3. The chain couples TRBV12-3 or TRBV12-4 to TRBJ1-5; D unresolved. There are 12 residues in the CDR3. V shed 5 bases and J shed 7 bases, with 9 bases lying between them. The CDR3 sequence is CASSLAGQPQHF. DNA for the CDR3: TGTGCCAGCAGTCTGGCCGGGCAGCCCCAGCATTTT.

The chain uses TRBV24-1 and TRBJ2-3, with D unclear. The CDR3 is 15 amino acids. Germline V gives CDR1 KGHDR, CDR2 SFDVKD. The ends were cut back, 6 bases at V and 4 bases at J, with 16 bases in the middle. The CDR3 DNA follows: TGTGCCACCAGTCGAGGCAGCCTCACCGCAGATACGCAGTATTTT. This sequence encodes CATSRGSLTADTQYF.

The chain couples TRBV4-2 to TRBJ1-2, with D tentatively TRBD1 (6 bases). Germline V gene data show CDR1 as LGHNA and CDR2 as YNFKEQ. V was trimmed by 3 bases and J by 1 base, leaving 24 bases between them. The CDR3 is 19 amino acids. CDR3 in amino acids: CASSQSQGSPTPYNYGYTF. The CDR3 coding sequence is TGTGCCAGCAGCCAGTCACAGGGATCACCCACCCCCTATAACTATGGCTACACCTTC.

The V gene is TRBV2, the J gene TRBJ1-4; D is unresolved. This CDR3 has 13 amino acids. Germline CDR1 SNHLY, CDR2 FYNNEI. Trimming cost V 4 bases and J 6 bases, with 9 bases left between them. DNA for the CDR3: TGTGCCAGCAGTGCTGGAGAAGATGAAAAACTGTTTTTT. Its translation: CASSAGEDEKLFF. Looking up the rest from reference TRBV2 and TRBJ1-4 gives the full variable domain: EPEVTQTPSHQVTQMGQEVILRCVPISNHLYFYWYRQILGQKVEFLVSFYNNEISEKSEIFDDQFSVERPDGSNFTLKIRSTKLEDSAMYFCASSAGEDEKLFFGSGTQLSVL.

The chain carries TRBV7-9 and TRBJ1-5, with D perhaps matching TRBD1 (5 bases). Germline V gene data show CDR1 as SEHNR and CDR2 as FQNEAQ (reference sequence). V gave up 7 bases and J gave up 7 bases, with 17 bases separating them. This CDR3 region has 14 residues. The DNA for the CDR3 is TGTGCCAGCACCGGGGGAGGGGCTGGACAGCCCCAGCATTTT. Residues: CASTGGGAGQPQHF. Full variable domain (rest looked up from reference TRBV7-9 and TRBJ1-5): DTGVSQNPRHKITKRGQNVTFRCDPISEHNRLYWYRQTLGQGPEFLTYFQNEAQLEKSRLLSDRFSAERPKGSFSTLEIQRTEQGDSAMYLCASTGGGAGQPQHFGDGTRLSIL.

The chain links TRBV5-1 to TRBJ1-2, with a possible D match to TRBD1 (5 bases). V was pared by 4 bases and J by 2 bases, with 15 bases between. Looked up from germline, CDR1 is SGHRS and CDR2 is YFSETQ. The CDR3 runs 15 residues. The CDR3 region is CASSRSPRGNYGYTF. CDR3 in DNA: TGCGCCAGCAGCCGTAGCCCTCGGGGGAACTATGGCTACACCTTC.

V is TRBV19 and J is TRBJ2-7, with D perhaps TRBD2 (6 bases). Germline CDR1 is LNHDA and CDR2 is SQIVND (reference sequence). The ends were cut back, 3 bases at V and 4 bases at J, with 16 bases in the middle. The CDR3 runs 15 residues. CDR3 DNA: TGTGCCAGTAGTATTCGAGGGACTGAGGGGTACGAGCAGTACTTC. Translated, it gives CASSIRGTEGYEQYF.

This clone was detected once. This chain joins TRBV6-5 and TRBJ1-2; D is unresolved. V dropped 7 bases and J dropped 0 bases, with 15 bases sitting between them. From germline, CDR1 is MNHEY and CDR2 SVGAGI. This CDR3 has 15 amino acids. The CDR3: CASTPVVHTNYGYTF. Written as DNA, the CDR3 is TGTGCCAGCACCCCGGTGGTTCATACTAACTATGGCTACACCTTC.

The V gene is TRBV6-1, the J gene TRBJ1-3; no clear D gene. V was trimmed by 0 bases and J by 0 bases, leaving 6 bases between them. Germline CDR1 MNHNS, CDR2 SASEGT. The CDR3 runs to 15 residues. The CDR3 nucleotides are TGTGCCAGCAGTGAAGCAAGAGTCTCTGGAAACACCATATATTTT. This translates into CASSEARVSGNTIYF.

The table lists this clone with a count of one. V gene TRBV29-1 combines with J gene TRBJ2-1, with D uncertain. The CDR3 runs to 11 residues. V was trimmed by 4 bases and J by 4 bases, leaving 5 bases between them. CDR1 and CDR2 (germline): SQVTM, ANQGSEA. The CDR3 bases are TGCAGCGTTGTAAATTACAATGAGCAGTTCTTC. Translating it yields CSVVNYNEQFF.

This clone was seen just once. The chain has TRBV2 and TRBJ1-1, with 9 bases fitting TRBD1. Germline CDR1 is SNHLY and CDR2 is FYNNEI. Trimming removed 6 bases from V and 1 base from J; junction bases left unmatched: 12. This CDR3 spans 17 amino acids. Here the CDR3 DNA reads TGTGCCAGCAGCATAGGACGACAGGGGGGTTCGAACACTGAAGCTTTCTTT. Translation: CASSIGRQGGSNTEAFF.